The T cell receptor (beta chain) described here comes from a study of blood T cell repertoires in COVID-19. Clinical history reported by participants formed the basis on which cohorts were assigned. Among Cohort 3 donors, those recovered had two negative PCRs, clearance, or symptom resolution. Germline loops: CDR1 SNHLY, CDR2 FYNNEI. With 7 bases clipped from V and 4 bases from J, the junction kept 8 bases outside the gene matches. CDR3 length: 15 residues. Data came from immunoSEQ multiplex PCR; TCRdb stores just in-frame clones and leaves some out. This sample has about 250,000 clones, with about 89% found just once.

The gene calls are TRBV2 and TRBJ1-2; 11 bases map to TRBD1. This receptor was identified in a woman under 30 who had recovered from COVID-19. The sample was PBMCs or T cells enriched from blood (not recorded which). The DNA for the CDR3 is TGTGCCAGCAAGCAGGACAGGGGGCGCCTCTATGGCTACACCTTC. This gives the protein CASKQDRGRLYGYTF.